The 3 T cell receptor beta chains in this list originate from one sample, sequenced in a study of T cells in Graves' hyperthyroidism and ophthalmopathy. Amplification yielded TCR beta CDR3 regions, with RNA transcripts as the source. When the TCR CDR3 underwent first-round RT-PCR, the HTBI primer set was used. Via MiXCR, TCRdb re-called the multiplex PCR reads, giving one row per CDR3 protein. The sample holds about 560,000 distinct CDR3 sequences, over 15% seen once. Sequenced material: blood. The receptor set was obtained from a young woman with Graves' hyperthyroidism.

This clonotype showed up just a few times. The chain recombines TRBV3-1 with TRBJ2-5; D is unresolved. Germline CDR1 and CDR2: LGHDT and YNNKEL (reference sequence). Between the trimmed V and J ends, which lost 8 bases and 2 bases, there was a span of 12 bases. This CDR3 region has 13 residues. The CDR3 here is CASAHRSQETQYF. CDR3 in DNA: TGTGCCAGCGCCCACCGGTCACAAGAGACCCAGTACTTC.

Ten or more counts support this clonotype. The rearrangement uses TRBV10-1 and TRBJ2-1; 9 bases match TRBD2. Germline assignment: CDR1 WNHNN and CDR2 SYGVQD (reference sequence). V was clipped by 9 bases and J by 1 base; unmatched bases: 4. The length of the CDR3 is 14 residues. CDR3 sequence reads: CASRAGGSYNEQFF. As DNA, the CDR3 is TGCGCCAGTAGAGCGGGGGGATCCTACAATGAGCAGTTCTTC.

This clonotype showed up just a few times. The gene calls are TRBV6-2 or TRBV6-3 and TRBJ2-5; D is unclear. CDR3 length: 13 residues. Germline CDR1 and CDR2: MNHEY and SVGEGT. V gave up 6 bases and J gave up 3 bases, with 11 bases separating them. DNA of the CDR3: TGTGCCAGCAGCCTCCGAGAGGAAGAGACCCAGTACTTC. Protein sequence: CASSLREEETQYF.